Shown below are 2 T cell receptor beta chains from a single sample sequenced in a study of cytomegalovirus exposure and HLA in healthy donors. 13 Jbeta primers and 60 Vbeta primers were used for the PCR. Sequencing was performed with immunoSEQ multiplex PCR; in TCRdb, only in-frame clones are kept and a portion is missing. This sample yields 150,000 to 200,000 clones, of which approximately 82% are seen a single time; approximately 1.5% belongs to the top ten. Sequencing was performed on PBMCs. Receptors were obtained from a male donor in good health and CMV-seronegative.

The genes are TRBV15 and TRBJ2-5; D possibly corresponds to TRBD2 (5 bases). CDR1 and CDR2 (germline): LNHNV, YYDKDF (reference sequence). The length of the CDR3 is 15 residues. Deletions cut 1 base from V and 5 bases from J, with 14 bases between. CDR3 DNA sequence: TGTGCCACCAGCAGAGTGGTCTCGGAGGTGGAGACCCAGTACTTC. Protein product: CATSRVVSEVETQYF.

The chain joins TRBV6-6 to TRBJ2-3, with a possible D match to TRBD1 (5 bases). Germline loops: CDR1 MNHNY, CDR2 SVGAGI (reference sequence). V gave up 1 base and J gave up 0 bases, with 8 bases separating them. CDR3 length: 15 residues. The CDR3: CASSYFQGSTDTQYF. The CDR3 DNA sequence: TGTGCCAGCAGTTACTTTCAGGGAAGCACAGATACGCAGTATTTT.